This TCR beta chain was obtained from a study of spatial heterogeneity in lung cancer. Overall study: Alpha-chain detections were consistently fewer than beta-chain detections among the sequences.

Study results and limitations: Blood contained ubiquitous expanded tumor TCRs more at resection than at follow-up.

Sample time point: sample taken at primary tumor resection. Whole RNA was taken from tumor, nontumor lung or frozen PBMC; it was then sequenced unsorted. The donors comprised roughly 71 untreated early-stage non-small cell lung cancer patients. Single TCR cDNA molecules each had their own unique molecular identifier. TCRdb used MiXCR to reprocess the 5' RACE reads, holding one entry per CDR3 protein. The data show some 47,000 distinct CDR3 sequences, less than 8.5% seen once. This clonotype appeared many times. Its antigen remains unknown. This receptor was obtained from a female donor with early-stage non-small cell lung cancer. The sequenced sample was PBMCs, obtained at surgery.

CDR3 sequence reads: CASSYSRLAGDQETQYF. The CDR3 coding sequence is TGTGCCAGCAGTTACTCGAGGCTAGCGGGGGACCAAGAGACCCAGTACTTC. The chain uses TRBV6-5 and TRBJ2-5; 10 bases align to TRBD2. The germline V gene has CDR1 MNHEY and CDR2 SVGAGI. Trimming at V came to 0 bases and at J to 0 bases, leaving 4 bases not matched to a gene. The CDR3 runs 17 residues.